These 4 T cell receptor beta chains were all obtained from the same sample, sequenced in a study of cytomegalovirus exposure and HLA in healthy donors. PCR used 60 Vbeta primers and 13 Jbeta primers. Clones were sequenced by immunoSEQ multiplex PCR, and TCRdb holds only the in-frame ones, with some missing. The top ten clones hold 3.8% of a sample with 100,000 or so clones, less than 80% of them seen once. The sample comprised PBMCs. The receptors stem from a man aged 30-40 years in good health and CMV-seropositive.

This clone was counted ten times or more. The CDR3 reads CASSWSLYEQYF. The CDR3 DNA sequence: TGTGCCAGCAGCTGGAGTCTCTACGAGCAGTACTTC. The chain couples TRBV5-8 to TRBJ2-7; D unresolved. CDR1 and CDR2 from the germline V gene are SGHTS and YDEGEE. The germline V and J ends were trimmed by 3 bases and 3 bases, with 7 bases remaining between them. This CDR3 is built from 12 residues.

The chain recombines TRBV19 with TRBJ2-1; perhaps TRBD1 as D (5 bases). CDR3 length: 15 residues. V dropped 2 bases and J dropped 8 bases, with 16 bases sitting between them. Germline values: CDR1 LNHDA, CDR2 SQIVND (reference sequence). The CDR3: CASSILGQGSDEQFF. In nucleotides, the CDR3 is TGTGCCAGTAGTATACTTGGGCAGGGCAGCGATGAGCAGTTCTTC.

The chain carries TRBV7-8 and TRBJ2-5; D possibly corresponds to TRBD2 (6 bases). The CDR3 is 12 amino acids. The V gene's germline CDR1 is SGHVS and CDR2 FQNEAQ. V was trimmed by 5 bases and J by 6 bases, leaving 10 bases between them. The DNA for the CDR3 is TGTGCCAGCAGCCCGGAGGGAAAGACCCAGTACTTC. The encoded protein is CASSPEGKTQYF.

The chain joins TRBV19 to TRBJ1-5, with 7 bases fitting TRBD1. With V trimmed by 6 bases and J by 3 bases, 8 bases remained unmatched. The CDR3 is 15 residues long. Germline V CDR1 and CDR2: LNHDA, SQIVND (reference sequence). The CDR3 is CASRVGQKFNQPQHF. The CDR3 nucleotides read TGTGCCAGTAGGGTGGGACAGAAATTCAATCAGCCCCAGCATTTT.